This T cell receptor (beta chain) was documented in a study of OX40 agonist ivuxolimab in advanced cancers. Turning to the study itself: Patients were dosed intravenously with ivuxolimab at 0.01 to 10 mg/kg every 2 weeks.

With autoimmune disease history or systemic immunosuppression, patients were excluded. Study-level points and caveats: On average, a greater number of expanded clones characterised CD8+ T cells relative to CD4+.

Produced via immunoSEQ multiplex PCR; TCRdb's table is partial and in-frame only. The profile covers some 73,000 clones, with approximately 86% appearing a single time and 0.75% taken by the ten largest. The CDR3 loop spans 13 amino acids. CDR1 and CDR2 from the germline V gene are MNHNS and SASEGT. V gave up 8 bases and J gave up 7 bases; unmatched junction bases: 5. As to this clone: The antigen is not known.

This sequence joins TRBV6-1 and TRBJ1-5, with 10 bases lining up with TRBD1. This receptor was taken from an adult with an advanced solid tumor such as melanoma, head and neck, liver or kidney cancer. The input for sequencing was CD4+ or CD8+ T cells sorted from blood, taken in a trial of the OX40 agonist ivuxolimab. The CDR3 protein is CASGGQGYQPQHF. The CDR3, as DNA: TGTGCCAGCGGGGGACAGGGGTACCAGCCCCAGCATTTT.